The source of this TCR beta chain is a study of T-cell memory formation after mild COVID-19. A single record per CDR3 protein comes from TCRdb applying MiXCR to the 5' RACE reads. The table shows fewer than 500,000 distinct CDR3 sequences, with around 27% occurring only once. The CDR3 consists of 14 residues. With 1 base clipped from V and 4 bases from J, the junction kept 1 base outside the gene matches. Germline values: CDR1 LGHDT, CDR2 YNNKEL (reference sequence). This sequence joins TRBV3-1 and TRBJ2-1; TRBD2 matches at 7 bases. The receptor was derived from an adult woman who had mild COVID-19 (a few samples of this study predate the infection). Cell type and time point are not known. The sample comprised PBMCs or a T cell subset sorted from them (not recorded which). The CDR3 nucleotides read TGTGCCAGCAGCCAAGGGACTAGATACAATGAGCAGTTCTTC. Its translation: CASSQGTRYNEQFF.